These 23 T cell receptor beta chains originate from one sample sequenced in a study of T cell changes during pregnancy in multiple sclerosis. Only in-frame clones appear in the TCRdb table, and some are missing; sequencing was by immunoSEQ multiplex PCR. The repertoire holds some 63,000 clones, 91% seen once, with about 0.85% in the top ten. The sequencing here drew on peripheral blood, taken before pregnancy. The receptors were gathered from a female donor with multiple sclerosis, enrolled in a pregnancy study.

The chain employs TRBV6-1 and TRBJ1-6; D call uncertain. Germline CDR1 reads MNHNS; CDR2 reads SASEGT. V lost 5 bases, J lost 9 bases, and 17 bases lay in between. The CDR3 extends over 15 amino acids. CDR3 bases: TGTGCCAGCAGTCCGCGGACCGACGGGGTTTCACCCCTCCACTTT. This sequence encodes CASSPRTDGVSPLHF.

This chain uses TRBV6-1 with TRBJ2-7, with D hard to call. CDR3 length: 11 amino acids. The germline V gene encodes CDR1 MNHNS and CDR2 SASEGT. V was cut by 2 bases and J by 7 bases, with 6 bases left in between. CDR3 residues: CASSESVEQYF. DNA of the CDR3: TGTGCCAGCAGTGAATCGGTGGAGCAGTACTTC.

This chain uses TRBV4-1 with TRBJ2-5; 7 bases map to TRBD2. This CDR3 region has 13 residues. With V trimmed by 0 bases and J by 13 bases, 8 bases remained unmatched. Germline V CDR1 and CDR2: MGHRA, YSYEKL. The DNA of the CDR3 is TGCGCCAGCAGCCAAGATCTTCAAGCGGGGCGGTACTTC. Its translation: CASSQDLQAGRYF.

V is TRBV7-2 and J is TRBJ1-4, with D maybe TRBD1 (5 bases). V lost 3 bases and J 1 base, leaving 15 bases between the germline ends. CDR3 length: 17 amino acids. Germline V lookup: CDR1 SGHTA, CDR2 FQGNSA. In DNA form, the CDR3 reads TGTGCCAGCAGCTTCCCTATACGACAGCGAACTAATGAAAAACTGTTTTTT. Amino acid sequence: CASSFPIRQRTNEKLFF.

V is TRBV9 and J is TRBJ2-4; the D gene is possibly TRBD1 (6 bases). V was trimmed by 0 bases and J by 5 bases, leaving 9 bases between them. Germline CDR1 is SGDLS and CDR2 is YYNGEE. This CDR3 contains 14 residues. Here the CDR3 reads CASSVGNRENIQYF. CDR3 nucleotide sequence: TGTGCCAGCAGCGTAGGGAACAGGGAAAACATTCAGTACTTC.

The rearrangement uses TRBV18 and TRBJ1-1; a possible D gene is TRBD1 (5 bases). The CDR3 is 14 amino acids. From germline, CDR1 is KGHSH and CDR2 LQKENI. V dropped 3 bases and J dropped 4 bases, with 12 bases sitting between them. CDR3 residues: CASSPGQRGTEAFF. CDR3 bases: TGTGCCAGCTCACCGGGGCAGCGCGGCACTGAAGCTTTCTTT.

The J gene is TRBJ2-1, the V gene TRBV9; TRBD1 matches 8 bases. CDR3 length: 15 residues. In germline, CDR1 is SGDLS, CDR2 YYNGEE. V lost 4 bases to trimming and J lost 6 bases; unmatched junction nucleotides: 9. The CDR3 spells CASSLGQGVSNEQFF. In DNA, the CDR3 is TGTGCCAGCAGCCTCGGACAGGGTGTTAGCAATGAGCAGTTCTTC.

By sample share, this clone is medium-sized. The chain employs TRBV4-2 and TRBJ2-1, with 9 bases lining up with TRBD2. This CDR3 has 16 residues. With 0 bases clipped from V and 10 bases from J, the junction kept 10 bases outside the gene matches. In germline, CDR1 is LGHNA, CDR2 YNFKEQ. The CDR3 DNA reads as TGTGCCAGCAGCCAAGATGGAGGCGGGGGGGCAGAAGAGCAGTTCTTC. It yields the protein CASSQDGGGGAEEQFF.

V is TRBV7-2 and J is TRBJ1-4, with 9 bases aligning to TRBD1. The V gene's germline CDR1 is SGHTA and CDR2 FQGNSA. V was pared by 0 bases and J by 5 bases, with 7 bases of the junction left unmatched. The CDR3 totals 17 residues. CDR3 DNA: TGTGCCAGCAGCTTAGCGCCCCGACAGGGGGAAAATGAAAAACTGTTTTTT. This codes for CASSLAPRQGENEKLFF.

This clone was seen only once. The rearrangement joins TRBV19 to TRBJ2-7; 11 bases match TRBD1. V lost 4 bases and J lost 2; bases outside the gene matches: 4. Germline assignment: CDR1 LNHDA and CDR2 SQIVND (reference sequence). The length of the CDR3 is 15 residues. CDR3 sequence (DNA): TGTGCCAGTAGTAATCCGGGACAGGGGGCCTACGAGCAGTACTTC. It specifies CASSNPGQGAYEQYF.

This rearrangement joins TRBV29-1 to TRBJ1-3; a possible D gene is TRBD1 (5 bases). The CDR3 has 13 amino acids. Per the germline V gene, CDR1 is SQVTM and CDR2 is ANQGSEA. The ends were cut back, 5 bases at V and 2 bases at J, with 10 bases in the middle. This CDR3 reads CSVSWGAGNTIYF. The CDR3 DNA reads as TGCAGCGTTTCTTGGGGGGCTGGAAACACCATATATTTT.

The chain couples TRBV19 to TRBJ1-2, with D perhaps TRBD1 (5 bases). With 3 bases removed from V and 8 bases from J, the gap between germline ends came to 16 bases. The CDR3 spans 14 residues. Germline assignment: CDR1 LNHDA and CDR2 SQIVND (reference sequence). DNA for the CDR3: TGTGCCAGTAGTATGCGTGGCAGGGTCTTGGGCTACACCTTC. Translation: CASSMRGRVLGYTF.

The J gene is TRBJ1-6, the V gene TRBV7-2; 7 bases agree with TRBD1. The V gene end was trimmed by 5 bases and the J gene end by 10 bases; junction bases not matched to a gene: 8. Germline CDR1 is SGHTA and CDR2 is FQGNSA. CDR3 length equals 14 residues. CDR3: CASSRSGGWSPLHF. The CDR3 bases are TGTGCCAGCAGCCGTTCAGGGGGGTGGTCACCCCTCCACTTT.

V is TRBV30 and J is TRBJ2-3; 7 bases match TRBD2. The junction had 6 bases not matched to a gene; V was cut back by 0 bases and J by 6 bases. The CDR3 length is 14 residues. CDR1 and CDR2 from the germline V gene are GTSNPN and SVGIG (reference sequence). The CDR3 loop reads CAWSVGGGEDTQYF. DNA of the CDR3: TGTGCCTGGAGTGTAGGTGGGGGGGAGGATACGCAGTATTTT.

This chain joins TRBV18 and TRBJ2-3; maybe TRBD2 (5 bases). Germline V gives CDR1 KGHSH, CDR2 LQKENI. Between the trimmed V and J ends, which lost 4 bases and 2 bases, there was a span of 16 bases. CDR3 size: 16 residues. The CDR3 DNA reads TGTGCCAGCTCACACCTCAGCGGCACCAACACAGATACGCAGTATTTT. This encodes CASSHLSGTNTDTQYF.

V is TRBV9 and J is TRBJ2-5; no reliable D call. Trimming took 4 bases from V and 1 from J, leaving 8 bases between them. Germline V gene lookup returns CDR1 SGDLS and CDR2 YYNGEE. CDR3 size: 13 residues. For the CDR3, the DNA is TGTGCCAGCAGCTCCAATCCCCAAGAGACCCAGTACTTC. Its protein product is CASSSNPQETQYF.

J is TRBJ1-1 and V is TRBV6-5; maybe TRBD1 (6 bases). V was shortened by 6 bases and J by 0 bases, with 11 bases between the two germline ends. The CDR3 spans 14 residues. The germline V gene has CDR1 MNHEY and CDR2 SVGAGI. The CDR3 spells CASRQGHMNTEAFF. The CDR3 nucleotides are TGTGCCAGCAGACAGGGACACATGAACACTGAAGCTTTCTTT.

This clone was seen only once. The chain is built from TRBV5-6 and TRBJ2-5, with D perhaps matching TRBD2 (6 bases). The V and J ends lost 0 bases and 4 bases respectively, with 10 bases between them. Germline CDR1 reads SGHDT; CDR2 reads YYEEEE. The CDR3 length is 14 residues. The CDR3 nucleotides are TGTGCCAGCAGCTTGGTTCGAGCGGGAGAGACCCAGTACTTC. Translation gives CASSLVRAGETQYF.

The rearrangement uses TRBV11-3 and TRBJ2-5; D perhaps matches TRBD2 (5 bases). The CDR3 is 15 amino acids. V dropped 3 bases and J dropped 2 bases, with 13 bases sitting between them. Germline V gene lookup returns CDR1 SGHNT and CDR2 YENEEA. For the CDR3, the DNA is TGTGCCAGCAGCTTCTCTGGGGAGACGCAAGAGACCCAGTACTTC. Translating it yields CASSFSGETQETQYF.

The chain is built from TRBV5-6 and TRBJ2-7; tentatively, D is TRBD2 (5 bases). Germline V gene lookup returns CDR1 SGHDT and CDR2 YYEEEE. Trimming removed 0 bases from V and 3 bases from J, with 10 bases in between. The CDR3 length is 14 residues. CDR3 sequence (DNA): TGTGCCAGCAGCTTGGGAGGGCTGGACTACGAGCAGTACTTC. It encodes CASSLGGLDYEQYF.

This chain connects TRBV19 to TRBJ2-7; 13 bases map to TRBD2. The J segment lost 0 bases and the V segment lost 4 bases, leaving 9 bases of the junction unmatched. The CDR3 loop spans 18 amino acids. The germline gives CDR1 LNHDA, CDR2 SQIVND (reference sequence). CDR3 protein: CASSRAGTSGANSYEQYF. The CDR3 nucleotides read TGTGCCAGTAGTAGGGCCGGGACTAGCGGGGCTAACTCCTACGAGCAGTACTTC.

The chain employs TRBV7-2 and TRBJ1-2; D is ambiguous. The ends were cut back, 5 bases at V and 8 bases at J, with 15 bases in the middle. The CDR3 runs 13 residues. Germline V gives CDR1 SGHTA, CDR2 FQGNSA. CDR3 loop: CASSLGAVIGYTF. The CDR3 bases are TGTGCCAGCAGCCTAGGTGCGGTCATCGGCTACACCTTC.

V is TRBV19 and J is TRBJ1-6; D perhaps matches TRBD1 (5 bases). CDR3 length equals 13 residues. The V gene's germline CDR1 is LNHDA and CDR2 SQIVND (reference sequence). Between the trimmed V and J ends, which lost 5 bases and 8 bases, there was a span of 10 bases. The CDR3 loop reads CASSLQVDSPLHF. The CDR3 coding sequence is TGTGCCAGTAGTCTACAGGTGGATTCACCCCTCCACTTT.